This T cell receptor (beta chain) was profiled in a study of blood T cells in healthy people across ages. The study's findings and limits: Naive T cell percentage by flow cytometry tracked strongly with beta diversity. Getting older went along with TCR beta diversity per million T cells dropping roughly linearly.

Next came a second PCR, run for about 6 to 11 cycles, which used a sample-barcoded 5' primer along with a J-beta primer mix. Every cDNA was tagged by a template-switch adaptor with 12 random nucleotides. TCRdb re-analysed the 5' RACE reads in MiXCR, keeping a single row per CDR3 protein. The repertoire has fewer than 900,000 distinct CDR3 sequences, about 52% of them found once; the top ten carry 25% to 35%. This CDR3 is 13 amino acids long. CDR1 and CDR2 (germline): MNHEY, SVGAGI. Trimming took off 2 bases at V and 7 bases at J, with 11 bases between the two ends. To note about this clonotype: Its cognate antigen is unknown.

No fewer than 6 million PBMCs went into each sample. This receptor was identified in an older woman in good health. The V and J genes are TRBV6-5 and TRBJ1-1; the D gene is possibly TRBD1 (5 bases). Source material: blood. The CDR3 DNA reads as TGTGCCAGCAGTTACGGGGACGGGCGTGAAGCTTTCTTT. Amino acids: CASSYGDGREAFF.